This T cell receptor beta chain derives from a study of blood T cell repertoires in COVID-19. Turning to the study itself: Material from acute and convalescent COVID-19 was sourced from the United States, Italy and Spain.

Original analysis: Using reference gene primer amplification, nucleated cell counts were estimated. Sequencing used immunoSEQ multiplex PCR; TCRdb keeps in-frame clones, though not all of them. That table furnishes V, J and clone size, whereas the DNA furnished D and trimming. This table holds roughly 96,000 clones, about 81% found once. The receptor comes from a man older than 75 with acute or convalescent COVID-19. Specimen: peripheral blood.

CDR3 residues: CASSYRDSLGGYTF. The DNA for the CDR3 is TGTGCCAGCAGCTATCGAGACAGTCTGGGAGGCTACACCTTC. The V gene is TRBV5-5, the J gene TRBJ1-2; perhaps TRBD1 as D (5 bases). V was pared by 3 bases and J by 8 bases, with 17 bases between. The CDR3 runs 14 residues. Germline lookup yields CDR1 SGHKS and CDR2 YYEKEE (reference sequence).